This T cell receptor (beta chain) was captured by sequencing in a study of human T cells and chemical hapten exposure. Across the study: Small differences in pooled library volume mainly drove the variation in TCR yields per sample.

This CDR3 comprises 16 residues. The germline V gene has CDR1 LGHDT and CDR2 YNNKEL (reference sequence). With V trimmed by 0 bases and J by 4 bases, 6 bases remained unmatched. As to time point: pre-sensitization, week 0. This sample's treatment: therapeutic diphenylcyclopropenone sensitization with weekly scalp DPC. Drawing of blood took place ahead of applying each patch test. It was the library that attached unique molecular identifiers to individual cDNA molecules. TCRdb analysed the RACE reads with MiXCR anew, one entry per CDR3 protein. The sample includes some 98,000 distinct CDR3 sequences, 11% of them seen just once.

The genes are TRBV3-1 and TRBJ2-3; TRBD2 agrees at 8 bases. This TCR was sampled from a woman in her fifties or sixties with alopecia areata. Some clones in this sample may be carry-over from other donors' samples. Sample: whole blood, taken in connection with sensitization to the hapten diphenylcyclopropenone (DPC). The CDR3 bases are TGTGCCAGCAGCCAAGATTTAGCGGGGCTTTCAGATACGCAGTATTTT. Its translation: CASSQDLAGLSDTQYF.